A selection of T cell receptor beta chains follows, all from one sample in a study of identical twins. TCRdb re-called the 5' RACE reads through MiXCR, storing one row per CDR3 protein. The data show 550,000 to 700,000 distinct CDR3 sequences, with nearly 10% seen just once and around 3.1% held by the top ten. These records were also assigned to another study, of yellow fever vaccine responses in identical twins.

Sequenced sample: PBMCs. The receptors come from a woman aged 18-29 years in good health. Each CDR3 is given with its conserved first and last residue. A D gene is named only where the DNA matches it firmly. The size entry is marked missing in some rows and otherwise reads once, few, many or a size class.

CDR3aa: CASSQVGLGNEQFF
CDR3nt: TGCGCCAGCAGCCAAGTTGGACTGGGGAATGAGCAGTTCTTC
d_gene: -
v_gene: TRBV4-3
abundance: -
j_gene: TRBJ2-1

CDR3aa: CASSLVVAANTEAFF
CDR3nt: TGCGCCAGCAGCTTGGTTGTTGCTGCGAACACTGAAGCTTTCTTT
d_gene: -
v_gene: TRBV5-1
abundance: many
j_gene: TRBJ1-1

CDR3aa: CASSDPGQGVTSTDTQYF
CDR3nt: TGTGCCAGCAGCGATCCCGGACAGGGGGTAACTAGCACAGATACGCAGTATTTT
d_gene: TRBD1
v_gene: TRBV11-2
abundance: few
j_gene: TRBJ2-3

CDR3aa: CASSLALGLAGAGLNEQFF
CDR3nt: TGTGCCAGCAGTTTAGCGCTCGGACTAGCGGGAGCGGGTCTCAATGAGCAGTTCTTC
d_gene: TRBD2
v_gene: TRBV12-3/TRBV12-4
abundance: once
j_gene: TRBJ2-1

CDR3aa: CSVVDREHYGYTF
CDR3nt: TGCAGCGTTGTTGACAGGGAGCACTATGGCTACACCTTC
d_gene: TRBD1
v_gene: TRBV29-1
abundance: few
j_gene: TRBJ1-2

CDR3aa: CASSYGLQSQITQYF
CDR3nt: TGTGCCAGCAGCTACGGGCTGCAGAGCCAGATTACGCAGTATTTT
d_gene: -
v_gene: TRBV7-9
abundance: -
j_gene: TRBJ2-3

CDR3aa: CASSLRVFQETQYF
CDR3nt: TGTGCCAGCAGTTTACGCGTGTTTCAAGAGACCCAGTACTTC
d_gene: -
v_gene: TRBV12-3/TRBV12-4
abundance: -
j_gene: TRBJ2-5

CDR3aa: CASSEMGRRTSVGETQYF
CDR3nt: TGTGCCAGCAGTGAAATGGGTCGGAGGACTAGCGTGGGAGAGACCCAGTACTTC
d_gene: TRBD2
v_gene: TRBV2
abundance: -
j_gene: TRBJ2-5

CDR3aa: CASSIPGLAGQETQYF
CDR3nt: TGTGCCAGCAGCATTCCGGGACTAGCGGGACAAGAGACCCAGTACTTC
d_gene: TRBD2
v_gene: TRBV7-2
abundance: -
j_gene: TRBJ2-5

CDR3aa: CASRSSGEQYF
CDR3nt: TGTGCCAGCAGATCCTCGGGAGAGCAGTACTTC
d_gene: -
v_gene: TRBV6-2/TRBV6-3
abundance: -
j_gene: TRBJ2-7

CDR3aa: CASSVFGGTPYNEQFF
CDR3nt: TGTGCCAGCAGTGTATTCGGGGGGACCCCTTACAATGAGCAGTTCTTC
d_gene: TRBD2
v_gene: TRBV6-1
abundance: -
j_gene: TRBJ2-1

CDR3aa: CASSPLQGSAETQYF
CDR3nt: TGTGCCAGCTCACCGCTCCAGGGATCCGCAGAGACCCAGTACTTC
d_gene: -
v_gene: TRBV18
abundance: -
j_gene: TRBJ2-5

CDR3aa: CAISGGGLYNEQFF
CDR3nt: TGTGCCATCAGTGGGGGGGGCCTATACAATGAGCAGTTCTTC
d_gene: -
v_gene: TRBV10-3
abundance: few
j_gene: TRBJ2-1

CDR3aa: CASSPRDSGVTDTQYF
CDR3nt: TGTGCCAGCAGCCCGCGGGATAGCGGCGTCACAGATACGCAGTATTTT
d_gene: -
v_gene: TRBV9
abundance: many
j_gene: TRBJ2-3

CDR3aa: CSASEGAPYEQYF
CDR3nt: TGCAGTGCTAGTGAGGGGGCCCCCTACGAGCAGTACTTC
d_gene: TRBD1
v_gene: TRBV20-1
abundance: many
j_gene: TRBJ2-7

CDR3aa: CASSLVSGRWDEKLFF
CDR3nt: TGTGCCAGCAGCTTAGTTTCGGGTAGATGGGATGAAAAACTGTTTTTT
d_gene: -
v_gene: TRBV7-9
abundance: -
j_gene: TRBJ1-4

CDR3aa: CAIGGGAADTQYF
CDR3nt: TGTGCCATCGGAGGGGGGGCAGCAGATACGCAGTATTTT
d_gene: -
v_gene: TRBV10-3
abundance: -
j_gene: TRBJ2-3

CDR3aa: CASSLSRDTNNEQFF
CDR3nt: TGTGCCAGCAGCTTATCCCGGGACACCAACAATGAGCAGTTCTTC
d_gene: -
v_gene: TRBV7-6
abundance: -
j_gene: TRBJ2-1

CDR3aa: CASSHDLSQPETQYF
CDR3nt: TGTGCCAGCAGCCATGATTTGTCTCAGCCGGAGACCCAGTACTTC
d_gene: -
v_gene: TRBV3-1
abundance: -
j_gene: TRBJ2-5

CDR3aa: CASSLVTGGAGTDTQYF
CDR3nt: TGTGCCAGCAGCTTAGTGACAGGGGGAGCTGGGACAGATACGCAGTATTTT
d_gene: TRBD1
v_gene: TRBV7-2
abundance: -
j_gene: TRBJ2-3

CDR3aa: CASSFARVADPTTRYHEQFF
CDR3nt: TGTGCCAGCAGTTTCGCCAGGGTCGCCGATCCCACTACGAGATATCATGAGCAGTTCTTC
d_gene: -
v_gene: TRBV28
abundance: few
j_gene: TRBJ2-1

CDR3aa: CASSPYGGEETQYF
CDR3nt: TGTGCCAGCTCACCATACGGGGGCGAAGAGACCCAGTACTTC
d_gene: -
v_gene: TRBV18
abundance: -
j_gene: TRBJ2-5

CDR3aa: CASSLATYANTGELFF
CDR3nt: TGTGCCAGCAGCTTAGCTACATACGCGAACACCGGGGAGCTGTTTTTT
d_gene: -
v_gene: TRBV7-2
abundance: -
j_gene: TRBJ2-2

CDR3aa: CASSEMVGGMNTEAFF
CDR3nt: TGTGCCAGCAGTGAAATGGTGGGGGGGATGAACACTGAAGCTTTCTTT
d_gene: -
v_gene: TRBV6-1
abundance: few
j_gene: TRBJ1-1

CDR3aa: CASSPSEYNEQFF
CDR3nt: TGTGCCAGCAGCCCCTCCGAGTACAATGAGCAGTTCTTC
d_gene: -
v_gene: TRBV11-3
abundance: many
j_gene: TRBJ2-1

CDR3aa: CASSLRVSPHNSPLHF
CDR3nt: TGTGCCAGCAGTTTAAGAGTCTCCCCGCATAATTCACCCCTCCACTTT
d_gene: -
v_gene: TRBV12-3/TRBV12-4
abundance: many
j_gene: TRBJ1-6

CDR3aa: CASSFSGLAGGPGGDEQFF
CDR3nt: TGTGCCAGCAGCTTTTCGGGACTAGCGGGAGGGCCAGGAGGGGATGAGCAGTTCTTC
d_gene: TRBD2
v_gene: TRBV7-8
abundance: few
j_gene: TRBJ2-1

CDR3aa: CASSEAVYGYTF
CDR3nt: TGTGCCAGCAGTGAAGCTGTCTATGGCTACACCTTC
d_gene: -
v_gene: TRBV2
abundance: -
j_gene: TRBJ1-2

CDR3aa: CASSVRSRTGEAEQFF
CDR3nt: TGTGCCAGCAGCGTACGATCGAGGACAGGGGAGGCTGAGCAGTTCTTC
d_gene: TRBD1
v_gene: TRBV9
abundance: -
j_gene: TRBJ2-1

CDR3aa: CASSLVPGGSVFEQYF
CDR3nt: TGTGCCAGCAGCTTAGTGCCCGGCGGGAGTGTATTCGAGCAGTACTTC
d_gene: TRBD2
v_gene: TRBV7-9
abundance: few
j_gene: TRBJ2-7

CDR3aa: CAIGTSGLTDTQYF
CDR3nt: TGTGCCATTGGGACTAGCGGACTCACAGATACGCAGTATTTT
d_gene: TRBD2
v_gene: TRBV10-3
abundance: -
j_gene: TRBJ2-3

CDR3aa: CASSFREPTDTQYF
CDR3nt: TGTGCCAGCAGTTTTCGAGAGCCGACAGATACGCAGTATTTT
d_gene: -
v_gene: TRBV6-2/TRBV6-3
abundance: -
j_gene: TRBJ2-3

CDR3aa: CASSPLGGQETQYF
CDR3nt: TGTGCCAGCAGCCCGTTAGGGGGACAGGAGACCCAGTACTTC
d_gene: TRBD1
v_gene: TRBV11-2
abundance: many
j_gene: TRBJ2-5